This T cell receptor beta chain was recovered during a study of T cells in Graves' hyperthyroidism and ophthalmopathy. Study-wide findings and caveats: Ophthalmopathy could be told apart from stable hyperthyroidism with a 13 V-J model. Blood samples included most of the expanded thyroid clonotypes exceeding 0.001.

From RNA transcripts, TCR beta CDR3 regions were amplified. A first-round RT-PCR of the TCR CDR3 used the HTBI primer set. TCRdb redid the calling of the multiplex PCR reads with MiXCR, one entry per CDR3 protein. The sample has 600,000 or so distinct CDR3 sequences, about 45% seen once; the top ten hold roughly 8.2%. Trimming removed 6 bases at V and 1 base at J, with 24 bases between. Germline V gene lookup returns CDR1 SEHNR and CDR2 FQNEAQ (reference sequence). CDR3 length: 18 amino acids. Stability of Graves' hyperthyroidism was defined as absent ophthalmopathy progression within 18 months. Patients between 18 and 65 years old had hyperthyroidism, newly diagnosed and lasting under 2 months. About this clonotype: No antigen is known for it.

This clonotype was sampled from a woman aged 18-29 years with Graves' hyperthyroidism. Source material: peripheral blood or thyroid tissue (not recorded which). This sequence joins TRBV7-9 and TRBJ1-1, with D maybe TRBD1 (6 bases). This chain's CDR3 is CASRTTPFGGPENTEAFF. In DNA form, the CDR3 reads TGTGCCAGCAGGACGACCCCTTTTGGGGGGCCGGAGAACACTGAAGCTTTCTTT.